This is a list of T cell receptor beta chains from one sample in a study of radiation and T cells in renal cell carcinoma. Assay: immunoSEQ multiplex PCR; the TCRdb copy retains only in-frame clones and omits some. This table has roughly 120,000 clones, roughly 80% appearing once. The sequenced sample was blood, obtained from a patient whose treatment included radiotherapy and nephrectomy. The receptor set was obtained from a woman aged 60-70 years with renal cell carcinoma. CDR3s include the opening cysteine and the closing phenylalanine or tryptophan. Fields, in order: V gene, J gene, CDR3 protein.

V: TRBV7-9; J: TRBJ2-3; CDR3: CASSLGLVDDTQYF
V: TRBV18; J: TRBJ2-7; CDR3: CASSPRDRYPYEQYF
V: TRBV6-6; J: TRBJ2-3; CDR3: CASNIDGLQGTDTQYF
V: TRBV2; J: TRBJ1-2; CDR3: CASSRLGTVYGYTF
V: TRBV7-2; J: TRBJ2-3; CDR3: CASSPVTGSTDTQYF
V: TRBV19; J: TRBJ1-2; CDR3: CASSLQDSIEGFGYTF
V: TRBV7-3; J: TRBJ2-5; CDR3: CASSLKLAGVETQYF
V: TRBV6-6; J: TRBJ2-7; CDR3: CASSRLGGYEQYF
V: TRBV19; J: TRBJ2-1; CDR3: CASSGPYNEQFF
V: TRBV28; J: TRBJ2-7; CDR3: CASSTMHLAGKRSYEQYF
V: TRBV30; J: TRBJ2-5; CDR3: CAWSGGGAGKETQYF
V: TRBV11-1; J: TRBJ1-1; CDR3: CASSRRDRLDTEAFF
V: TRBV6-1; J: TRBJ2-5; CDR3: CASSELYEKAQYF
V: TRBV2; J: TRBJ1-2; CDR3: CASSELVRGGYTF
V: TRBV30; J: TRBJ2-7; CDR3: CAWSTGLRYYEQYF
V: TRBV20-1; J: TRBJ2-7; CDR3: CSASWDEQYF
V: TRBV29-1; J: TRBJ2-5; CDR3: CSVVGAQETQYF
V: TRBV11-3; J: TRBJ2-7; CDR3: CASSLGWTGEYEQYF
V: TRBV10-3; J: TRBJ1-1; CDR3: CAISPTMNTEAFF
V: TRBV5-4; J: TRBJ1-1; CDR3: CASSFDRAGDTEAFF
V: TRBV13; J: TRBJ1-6; CDR3: CASSLGGGDGSPLHF
V: TRBV7-2; J: TRBJ1-5; CDR3: CASSLTGGNQPQHF
V: TRBV10-2; J: TRBJ2-3; CDR3: CASTLLLAGDSDTQYF
V: TRBV18; J: TRBJ1-3; CDR3: CASSQNIGDREVTIYF
V: TRBV5-1; J: TRBJ2-2; CDR3: CASSFAGPRPGELFF
V: TRBV7-2; J: TRBJ1-2; CDR3: CASSLAGGTENGYTF
V: TRBV15; J: TRBJ1-1; CDR3: CATSRGDRDGTEAFF
V: TRBV27; J: TRBJ1-1; CDR3: CASSTLTTGFEAFF
V: TRBV4-1; J: TRBJ2-7; CDR3: CASSQEPGGIVYEQYF
V: TRBV7-9; J: TRBJ2-6; CDR3: CASSPTSGLLSGANVLTF
V: TRBV4-1; J: TRBJ1-1; CDR3: CASSQAGETEAFF
V: TRBV7-2; J: TRBJ2-7; CDR3: CASSLHPDRRYEQYF
V: TRBV5-1; J: TRBJ1-1; CDR3: CASSLAGAPPEAFF
V: TRBV28; J: TRBJ1-1; CDR3: CASSLWGQRLNTEAFF
V: TRBV19; J: TRBJ1-1; CDR3: CASSKGDTVNTEAFF
V: TRBV11-2; J: TRBJ1-2; CDR3: CASSQFKQDRAYGYTF
V: TRBV5-8; J: TRBJ1-1; CDR3: CASSFRTIMNTEAFF
V: TRBV19; J: TRBJ2-3; CDR3: CASSIAGGSTDTQYF
V: TRBV7-2; J: TRBJ2-7; CDR3: CASSLVLRDEQYF
V: TRBV5-1; J: TRBJ2-1; CDR3: CASSLGRTGQTYNEQFF
V: TRBV5-4; J: TRBJ1-1; CDR3: CASSLDGPRNTEAFF
V: TRBV7-3; J: TRBJ2-3; CDR3: CASSSLGDTQYF
V: TRBV5-4; J: TRBJ1-2; CDR3: CASSPGQAPNYGYTF
V: TRBV4-2; J: TRBJ1-2; CDR3: CAIGRGGDYGYTF
V: TRBV6-1; J: TRBJ1-5; CDR3: CASSEWGLSNQPQHF
V: TRBV19; J: TRBJ2-5; CDR3: CASSIADRETQYF